This TCR beta chain was captured in a study of blood T cells in healthy people across ages. Study outcomes and limitations: Without sorted subsets, naive and antigen-experienced compartments could not be conclusively compared. Getting older went along with TCR beta diversity per million T cells dropping roughly linearly.

A second PCR, run for about 7 to 12 cycles, used a sample-barcoded 5' primer plus a J-beta primer mix. A template-switch adaptor with 12 random nucleotides tagged each cDNA molecule. One entry per CDR3 protein results from TCRdb running MiXCR on the 5' RACE reads. The sample lists about 970,000 distinct CDR3 sequences, about 53% occurring once. PBMCs were isolated at a quantity of at least 6 million per sample. Comments on this clonotype: Its matching antigen is unknown.

The sequence was collected from an older woman in good health. What was sequenced was blood.

The CDR3 is CATSDLRTTNTGELFF. The CDR3 DNA is TGTGCCACCAGTGATTTGAGGACCACTAACACCGGGGAGCTGTTTTTT. The chain joins TRBV24-1 to TRBJ2-2, with D hard to call. The CDR3 consists of 16 residues. V lost 0 bases to trimming and J lost 2 bases, with 9 bases between them. Germline V gene sequence: CDR1 KGHDR, CDR2 SFDVKD.